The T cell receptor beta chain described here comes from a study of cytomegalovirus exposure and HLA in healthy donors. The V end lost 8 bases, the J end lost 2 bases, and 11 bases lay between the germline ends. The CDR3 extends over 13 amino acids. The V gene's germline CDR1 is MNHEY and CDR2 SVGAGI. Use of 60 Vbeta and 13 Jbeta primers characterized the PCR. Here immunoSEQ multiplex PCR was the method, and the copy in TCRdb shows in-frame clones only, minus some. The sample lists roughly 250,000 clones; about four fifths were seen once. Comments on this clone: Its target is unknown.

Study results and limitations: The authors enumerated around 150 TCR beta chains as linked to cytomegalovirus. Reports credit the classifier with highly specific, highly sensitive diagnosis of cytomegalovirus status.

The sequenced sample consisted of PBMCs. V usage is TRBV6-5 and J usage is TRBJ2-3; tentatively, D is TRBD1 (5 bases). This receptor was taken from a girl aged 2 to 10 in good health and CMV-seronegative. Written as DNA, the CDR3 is TGTGCCAGCGCTTGGACACCCACAGATACGCAGTATTTT. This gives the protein CASAWTPTDTQYF.